This T cell receptor beta chain was sequenced during a study of T cell clusters in autoimmune cytopenias. Across the whole study: The mean age of healthy donor controls was around 55 years, the median approximately 62 years.

Each sample's input was approximately 270 ng genomic DNA, about 38,000 genome equivalents. TRB rearrangements were amplified by touch-down multiplex PCR with mixed TRB-A/B primers. TCRdb reprocessed the multiplex PCR reads and reports one entry per CDR3 protein, with no DNA. The sample is made up of under 13,000 distinct CDR3 sequences, and the top ten hold around 33% of it. These sequences were also reported in another study, on T cell repertoires in aging, cancer and after chemotherapy. In that study: The whole study produced a dataset of roughly 8.8 million TCR reads. Rebound thymic output was suggested by rising median generation probability during chemotherapy in each cancer cohort.

This TCR was recovered from a human donor in good health. Sequenced: peripheral blood.

The CDR3 is CASRGVTGGTGELFF. This chain joins TRBV19 and TRBJ2-2; TCRdb names TRBD1, which stays unverified in the absence of DNA. Germline lookup yields CDR1 LNHDA and CDR2 SQIVND (reference sequence). This CDR3 is 15 amino acids long.